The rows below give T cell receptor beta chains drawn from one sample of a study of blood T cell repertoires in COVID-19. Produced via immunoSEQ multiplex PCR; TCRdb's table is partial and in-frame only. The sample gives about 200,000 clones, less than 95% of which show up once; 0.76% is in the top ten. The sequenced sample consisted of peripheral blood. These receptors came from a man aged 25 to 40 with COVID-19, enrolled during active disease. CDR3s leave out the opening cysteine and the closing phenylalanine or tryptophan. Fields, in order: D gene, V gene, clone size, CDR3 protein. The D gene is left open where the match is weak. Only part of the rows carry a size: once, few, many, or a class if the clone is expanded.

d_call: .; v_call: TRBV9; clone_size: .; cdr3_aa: ASGDPAGPEAF
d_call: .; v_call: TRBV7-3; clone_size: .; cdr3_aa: ASSLKVRALRAEAF
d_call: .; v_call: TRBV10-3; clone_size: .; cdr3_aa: AIRTGNTEAF
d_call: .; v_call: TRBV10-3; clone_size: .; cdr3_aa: AISESSRQETQY
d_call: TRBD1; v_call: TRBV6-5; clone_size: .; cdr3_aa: ASSYSGGLGYT
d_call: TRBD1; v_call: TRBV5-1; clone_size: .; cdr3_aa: ASSLDRTGGYEQY
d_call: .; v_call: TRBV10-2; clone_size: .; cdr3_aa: ASRALPGIGRDTEAF
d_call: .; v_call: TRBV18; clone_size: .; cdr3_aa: ASSPRETEAF
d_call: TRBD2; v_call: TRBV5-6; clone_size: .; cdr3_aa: ASSSRRTSGGSDTQY
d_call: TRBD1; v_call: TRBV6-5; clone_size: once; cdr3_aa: ATNDRVNTEAF
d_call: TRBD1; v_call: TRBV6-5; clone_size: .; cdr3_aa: ASRPGQGAYEQY
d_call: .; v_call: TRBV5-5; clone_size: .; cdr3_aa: ASSTGGQSHEQY
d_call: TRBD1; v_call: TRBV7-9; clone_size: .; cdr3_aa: ASSLVAGQGAHYGYT
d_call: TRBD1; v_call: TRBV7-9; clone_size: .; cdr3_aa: ASSLGQGGQPQH
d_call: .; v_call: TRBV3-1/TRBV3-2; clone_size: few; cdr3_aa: ASRPDSDTEAF
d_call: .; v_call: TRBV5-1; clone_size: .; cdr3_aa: ASSARGVTQETQY
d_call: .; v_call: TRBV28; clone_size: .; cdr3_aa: ASSNYEQY
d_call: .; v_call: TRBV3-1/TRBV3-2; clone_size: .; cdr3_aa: ASSQDAGFNGYT
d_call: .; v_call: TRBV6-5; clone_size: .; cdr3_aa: ASRGPGVFYGYT
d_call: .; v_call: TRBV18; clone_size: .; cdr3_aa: ASSPTELSGELF
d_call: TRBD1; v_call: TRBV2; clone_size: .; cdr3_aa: ASSDRAETQY
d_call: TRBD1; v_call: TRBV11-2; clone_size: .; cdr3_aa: ASSPIRDRGPNYGYT
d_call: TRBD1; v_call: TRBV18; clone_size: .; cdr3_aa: ASSPRLEDRGRNEQF
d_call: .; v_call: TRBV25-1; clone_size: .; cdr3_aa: ASSDHYGEGGYT
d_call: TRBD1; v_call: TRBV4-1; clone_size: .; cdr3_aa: ASSQDSGQYNEKLF
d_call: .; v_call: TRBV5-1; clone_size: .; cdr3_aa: ASSAGQRTDTQY
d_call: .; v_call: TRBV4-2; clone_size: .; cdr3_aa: ASSQDLAPSYEQY
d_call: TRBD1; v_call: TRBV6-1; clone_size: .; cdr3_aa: ASSDTGGGYGYT
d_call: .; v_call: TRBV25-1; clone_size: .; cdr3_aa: ASSPGQGIREKLF
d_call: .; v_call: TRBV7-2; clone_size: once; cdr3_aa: ASSPLYGAQSEAF
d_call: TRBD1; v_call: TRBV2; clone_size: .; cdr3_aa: ASRTPGQGFTDTQY
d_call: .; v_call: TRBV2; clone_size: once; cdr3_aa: ASSERWGGRSNQPQH
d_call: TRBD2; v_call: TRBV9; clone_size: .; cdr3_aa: ASSTSGGAGETQY
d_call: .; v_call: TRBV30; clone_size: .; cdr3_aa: AYSGLTNHNSPLH
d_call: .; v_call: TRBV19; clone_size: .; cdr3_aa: ASRGLTDTQY
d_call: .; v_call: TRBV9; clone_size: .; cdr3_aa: ASSVDARLYEQY
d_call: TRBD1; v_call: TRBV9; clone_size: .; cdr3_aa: ASSVAPDRNQPQH
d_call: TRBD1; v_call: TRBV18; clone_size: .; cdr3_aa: ASSTTGDYRSPLH
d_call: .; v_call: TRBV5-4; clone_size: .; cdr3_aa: ASSLYSGNGYT
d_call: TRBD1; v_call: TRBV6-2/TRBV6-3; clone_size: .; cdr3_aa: ASSYSGQGTYEQY
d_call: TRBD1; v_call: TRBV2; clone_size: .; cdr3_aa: ASSTPGQGSSGSYNEQF